These T cell receptor beta chains were read from a single sample in a study of T-cell memory formation after mild COVID-19. A single record per CDR3 protein comes from TCRdb applying MiXCR to the 5' RACE reads. The sample gives 200,000 to 250,000 distinct CDR3 sequences, over 8.5% of which show up once; around 23% is in the top ten. Source material: PBMCs or a T cell subset sorted from them (not recorded which). The receptors come from a man aged 18 to 29 who had mild COVID-19 (a few samples of this study predate the infection). Cell type and time point are not known. The CDR3 runs from the conserved cysteine through the conserved F or W. A D gene is named only where the DNA matches it firmly. Some rows have no size entry. The others give once, few or many, or a class for an expanded clone.

TRBV12-3/TRBV12-4	-	TRBJ1-2	-	CASSLGQQRNYGYTF	TGTGCCAGCAGTTTGGGACAACAGCGGAACTATGGCTACACCTTC
TRBV6-2/TRBV6-3	-	TRBJ1-1	-	CASMEEGSNTEAFF	TGTGCCAGCATGGAAGAGGGGTCGAACACTGAAGCTTTCTTT
TRBV6-2/TRBV6-3	TRBD1	TRBJ2-3	few	CASSDPTGTVSTDTQYF	TGTGCCAGCAGTGACCCTACCGGGACAGTCAGCACAGATACGCAGTATTTT
TRBV6-4	-	TRBJ2-2	few	CASSPEGLTGELFF	TGTGCCAGCAGCCCGGAGGGACTCACCGGGGAGCTGTTTTTT
TRBV4-3	-	TRBJ2-5	-	CASSQSYRISNRKETQYF	TGCGCCAGCAGCCAATCGTATCGGATTTCGAACCGAAAAGAGACCCAGTACTTC
TRBV5-1	TRBD1	TRBJ1-6	-	CASSLDSGQYNSPLHF	TGCGCCAGCAGCTTGGACTCGGGACAGTATAATTCACCCCTCCACTTT
TRBV3-1	-	TRBJ2-5	few	CASSQDGYQETQYF	TGTGCCAGCAGCCAAGATGGATACCAAGAGACCCAGTACTTC
TRBV15	-	TRBJ2-2	-	CATSRQGSAGELFF	TGTGCCACCAGCAGACAGGGAAGTGCCGGGGAGCTGTTTTTT
TRBV7-9	-	TRBJ2-1	few	CASSTLGEQFF	TGTGCCAGCAGCACGCTCGGTGAGCAGTTCTTC
TRBV5-1	-	TRBJ2-2	-	CASSLNLANTGELFF	TGCGCCAGCAGCTTGAACCTGGCGAACACCGGGGAGCTGTTTTTT
TRBV4-2	-	TRBJ1-1	-	CASSPRKTEAFF	TGTGCCAGCAGCCCACGGAAAACTGAAGCTTTCTTT
TRBV6-5	-	TRBJ2-5	-	CASSYSEVSQETQYF	TGTGCCAGCAGTTACTCGGAAGTGAGCCAAGAGACCCAGTACTTC
TRBV12-3/TRBV12-4	TRBD2	TRBJ2-5	few	CASSPTSVQETQYF	TGTGCCAGCAGTCCCACTAGCGTCCAAGAGACCCAGTACTTC
TRBV6-2/TRBV6-3	-	TRBJ2-5	-	CASSSRKETQYF	TGTGCCAGCAGTTCTCGTAAAGAGACCCAGTACTTC
TRBV2	TRBD2	TRBJ2-7	-	CASAGLAGPTPYEQYF	TGTGCCAGTGCGGGACTAGCGGGCCCCACTCCCTACGAGCAGTACTTC
TRBV27	-	TRBJ2-5	-	CASSQVPGLPQYF	TGTGCCAGCAGCCAAGTCCCAGGATTACCCCAGTACTTC
TRBV20-1	-	TRBJ1-3	few	CSALFDTIYF	TGCAGTGCTCTTTTTGACACCATATATTTT
TRBV14	-	TRBJ2-1	few	CASSQDKWTTYNEQFF	TGTGCCAGCAGCCAAGATAAATGGACCACCTACAATGAGCAGTTCTTC
TRBV20-1	-	TRBJ2-7	-	CSARETGREQYF	TGCAGTGCTAGAGAAACAGGGAGAGAGCAGTACTTC
TRBV27	TRBD1	TRBJ1-6	few	CASGYRGYNSPLHF	TGTGCCAGCGGGTACAGGGGGTATAATTCACCCCTCCACTTT
TRBV7-6	-	TRBJ2-2	few	CASSPIGGLLGELFF	TGTGCCAGCAGCCCCATTGGGGGGCTCCTCGGGGAGCTGTTTTTT
TRBV6-2/TRBV6-3	-	TRBJ1-2	-	CASSYRTVLIYGYTF	TGTGCCAGCAGTTACAGGACAGTCCTTATTTATGGCTACACCTTC
TRBV7-2	TRBD1	TRBJ1-2	-	CASSSDRGYGYTF	TGTGCCAGCAGTTCGGACAGGGGGTATGGCTACACCTTC
TRBV7-9	-	TRBJ2-5	-	CASSLTQGWETQYF	TGTGCCAGCAGCTTAACCCAGGGGTGGGAGACCCAGTACTTC
TRBV19	TRBD2	TRBJ2-5	few	CASSISSPAGQETQYF	TGTGCCAGTAGTATATCGTCCCCAGCGGGGCAAGAGACCCAGTACTTC
TRBV7-2	-	TRBJ1-1	-	CASSLATGVTEAFF	TGTGCCAGCAGCTTAGCGACGGGAGTAACTGAAGCTTTCTTT
TRBV4-2	TRBD2	TRBJ2-3	few	CASSQDRFGGAPDTQYF	TGTGCCAGCAGCCAAGATAGGTTCGGGGGGGCCCCAGATACGCAGTATTTT
TRBV6-6	TRBD1	TRBJ1-2	few	CASSPRTGAAYGYTF	TGTGCCAGCAGTCCGAGGACAGGGGCAGCCTATGGCTACACCTTC
TRBV4-3	TRBD1	TRBJ2-1	few	CASSQDRTGSSNEQFF	TGCGCCAGCAGCCAAGATAGGACAGGGTCTTCCAATGAGCAGTTCTTC
TRBV7-9	-	TRBJ1-2	-	CASSLGSRNYGYTF	TGTGCCAGCAGCTTAGGCTCCCGTAACTATGGCTACACCTTC
TRBV5-4	-	TRBJ1-2	-	CASTHTGTGDGYTF	TGTGCCAGTACCCATACCGGGACGGGTGATGGCTACACCTTC
TRBV10-3	TRBD1	TRBJ2-2	-	CAISAGRGRGPNTGELFF	TGTGCCATCAGTGCGGGCAGGGGGAGAGGGCCTAACACCGGGGAGCTGTTTTTT
TRBV29-1	-	TRBJ2-7	-	CSVEGAATYEQYF	TGCAGCGTTGAAGGGGCAGCGACCTACGAGCAGTACTTC
TRBV10-3	-	TRBJ1-4	-	CAISESTIGKLFF	TGTGCCATCAGTGAGTCGACAATTGGAAAACTGTTTTTT
TRBV5-1	-	TRBJ1-1	-	CASSLPGEDTEAFF	TGCGCCAGCAGCTTGCCAGGGGAAGACACTGAAGCTTTCTTT
TRBV20-1	-	TRBJ2-3	few	CSAAPRGSTDTQYF	TGCAGTGCCGCCCCTCGGGGGAGCACAGATACGCAGTATTTT
TRBV29-1	-	TRBJ2-1	many	CSALDKSYNEQFF	TGCAGCGCCCTGGACAAAAGTTACAATGAGCAGTTCTTC
TRBV4-1	TRBD1	TRBJ2-7	few	CASRDNRGSSYEQYF	TGCGCCAGCAGAGACAACAGGGGATCTTCCTACGAGCAGTACTTC
TRBV20-1	-	TRBJ2-2	-	CSAPRQGNTGELFF	TGCAGTGCTCCTCGGCAGGGGAACACCGGGGAGCTGTTTTTT
TRBV3-1	-	TRBJ1-2	-	CASSQEETANYGYTF	TGTGCCAGCAGCCAAGAAGAAACAGCGAACTATGGCTACACCTTC
TRBV15	-	TRBJ2-1	few	CATSRQGTYNEQFF	TGTGCCACCAGCAGACAGGGTACCTACAATGAGCAGTTCTTC
TRBV12-3/TRBV12-4	TRBD1	TRBJ1-5	few	CASSLVSQGGQPQHF	TGTGCCAGCAGTTTGGTCTCGCAGGGGGGTCAGCCCCAGCATTTT